This entry is about one TCR beta chain. The antigen this receptor binds is unknown. The record has no base qualities; no much larger clone is one base away. In the prospective study, participants were roughly 18 to 95 years old, resided in approximately 25 geographic areas of the United States, and were enrolled through a virtual design. Cohort assignment in the prospective study relied on participant-reported clinical history from a screening survey and a study questionnaire. Exposed participants had been in contact, within 2 weeks of entering the study, with a person who had a PCR-confirmed or clinician-diagnosed case of COVID-19. Mobile phlebotomists in the prospective study collected whole blood, serum and a nasopharyngeal or oropharyngeal swab from every participant. Participants in the prospective study had the option to provide additional blood draws and questionnaires over a roughly 2-month period. Prospective study blood samples were shipped either frozen or at room temperature before DNA extraction.

These data are taken from a study of blood T cell repertoires in COVID-19 (dated by TCRdb to 2018 to 2021). Background on the whole study: The collaborator samples originated in the United States, Italy and Spain and spanned the acute and convalescent phases of COVID-19. The prospective study material was composed of cDNA or gDNA derived from T cells, B-cell-depleted T cells, or PBMCs. The repertoires were made available in a free public database intended to serve as a resource for research on the immune response to SARS-CoV-2. A de-identified subject ID, COVID-19 status, age in years and sex were almost always included in the sample metadata. The dataset comprised deeply sampled blood TCRbeta repertoires from subjects exposed to, actively infected with, or recovered from COVID-19. Where HLA class I and class II types were available, the types were taken from metadata supplied by the sample provider, not from assay-based typing. Samples came from the ongoing ImmuneRACE study (first 160 participants) plus 1,254 subjects from 6 global collaborators. Results and caveats for the whole study, not just this receptor: How much clinical and demographic metadata was included differed by source and by participant, and the metadata was provided uncurated.

V is pruned by 5 bases and J by 2 bases, leaving 3 bases of the junction without a gene match. From the cysteine through the phenylalanine, the CDR3 covers 14 amino acids. CDR3 DNA only is kept here, 42 bases in frame from base 1. In the germline V gene, CDR1 corresponds to SNHLY and CDR2 to FYNNEI. The immunoSEQ Assay, a bias-controlled multiplex PCR, was used to amplify TCRbeta CDR3 regions from genomic DNA. Per the original workflow: Within the assay, amplification of reference gene primers was used to estimate how many nucleated cells each sample contained. To quantify the absolute abundance of each unique TCRbeta CDR3 rearrangement, sequence reads were collapsed and filtered. For each sample, productive Simpson clonality was calculated as the square root of Simpson's diversity index over productive rearrangements. TCRdb took this table from immuneACCESS and kept in-frame rearrangements with V and J called. Such tables lack part of the clones; where checked against another copy, unresolved V genes explain under half of the gap, and the rest is unexplained. V, J and clone size were drawn from that table, and D and trimming were deduced from the DNA. The sample records a few hundred thousand clones, roughly 90% of which are singletons. The ten largest clones take up less than 3.5% of the sample.

The TCR sequence derives from a woman aged 45-60 years who had been exposed to COVID-19. Sequenced sample: PBMCs or T cells enriched from blood (not recorded which). The sequence links TRBV2 to TRBJ1-1; 9 central bases correspond to TRBD1. The CDR3 region: CASSTGQGNTEAFF. The nucleotide sequence reads as follows: TGTGCCAGCAGTACGGGACAGGGTAACACTGAAGCTTTCTTT. The full variable domain, with segments outside the CDR3 supplied by the reference TRBV2 and TRBJ1-1 proteins, appears as EPEVTQTPSHQVTQMGQEVILRCVPISNHLYFYWYRQILGQKVEFLVSFYNNEISEKSEIFDDQFSVERPDGSNFTLKIRSTKLEDSAMYFCASSTGQGNTEAFFGQGTRLTVV.